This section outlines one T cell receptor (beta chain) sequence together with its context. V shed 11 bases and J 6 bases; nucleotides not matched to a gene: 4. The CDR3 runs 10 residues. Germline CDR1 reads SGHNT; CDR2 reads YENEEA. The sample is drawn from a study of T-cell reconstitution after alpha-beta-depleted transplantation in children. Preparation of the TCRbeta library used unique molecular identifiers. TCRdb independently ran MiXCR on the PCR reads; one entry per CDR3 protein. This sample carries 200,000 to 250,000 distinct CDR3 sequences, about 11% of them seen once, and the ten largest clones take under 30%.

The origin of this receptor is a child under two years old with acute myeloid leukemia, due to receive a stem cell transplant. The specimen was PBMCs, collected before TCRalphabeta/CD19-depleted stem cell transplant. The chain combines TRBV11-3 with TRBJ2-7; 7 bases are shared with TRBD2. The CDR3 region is CASGGGEQYF. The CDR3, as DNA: TGTGCCTCCGGCGGGGGCGAGCAGTACTTC.